This T cell receptor (beta chain) was recovered during a study of beta chain features in type 1 diabetes. Isolated RNA was reverse transcribed in full, so expressed TCRB transcripts were sequenced. The method was immunoSEQ multiplex PCR; TCRdb's version includes in-frame clones alone and lacks a portion of them. The data show 350,000 or so clones, with about 20% seen just once and approximately 0.043% held by the top ten. This clone came up a few times. Germline V gene sequence: CDR1 MNHNS, CDR2 SASEGT. This CDR3 has 15 amino acids. Trimming cost V 5 bases and J 5 bases; bases outside gene matches: 4.

The V call is TRBV6-1, the J call TRBJ2-1; 12 bases align to TRBD2. The TCR comes from a woman younger than 30 in good health. The sample taken for sequencing was naive CD4+ T cells from blood. DNA for the CDR3: TGTGCCAGCAGTTTATGGACTAGCGGGAACAATGAGCAGTTCTTC. Its protein is CASSLWTSGNNEQFF.